This is a list of T cell receptor beta chains from one sample in a study of shared clonotypes between healthy human individuals. Sequencing was performed with immunoSEQ multiplex PCR; in TCRdb, only in-frame clones are kept and a portion is missing. The table shows a few million clones, with around 92% occurring only once. Sequencing used naive CD4+ T cells from PBMCs. These receptors were taken from a man between 18 and 35 years old in good health. Some clones in this sample may be carry-over from other donors' samples. The CDR3 runs from the conserved cysteine through the conserved F or W. D genes are given only for firm matches. Only part of the rows carry a size: once, few, many, or a class if the clone is expanded.

v_gene: TRBV7-3; d_gene: .; abundance: .; j_gene: TRBJ2-7; CDR3nt: TGTGCCAGCAGCCAAGCGGGCCGCTCCGAGCAGTACTTC; CDR3aa: CASSQAGRSEQYF
v_gene: TRBV9; d_gene: TRBD2; abundance: once; j_gene: TRBJ2-3; CDR3nt: TGTGCCAGCAGCGTACTAGCGGATAGCACAGATACGCAGTATTTT; CDR3aa: CASSVLADSTDTQYF
v_gene: TRBV19; d_gene: .; abundance: .; j_gene: TRBJ1-4; CDR3nt: TGTGCCAGTAGTCCCGGAGGGCGGCAGGCAACTAATGAAAAACTGTTTTTT; CDR3aa: CASSPGGRQATNEKLFF
v_gene: TRBV6-1; d_gene: .; abundance: .; j_gene: TRBJ1-3; CDR3nt: TGTGCCAGCAGTGAAGCGTATTGGTCTGGAAACACCATATATTTT; CDR3aa: CASSEAYWSGNTIYF
v_gene: TRBV28; d_gene: .; abundance: .; j_gene: TRBJ2-3; CDR3nt: TGTGCCAGCAGCCCATACGTCCGGGACACTAATACGCAGTATTTT; CDR3aa: CASSPYVRDTNTQYF
v_gene: TRBV7-3; d_gene: TRBD2; abundance: .; j_gene: TRBJ2-5; CDR3nt: TGTGCCAGCAGCTTAAATACCGCGGGAGGGGGAGAGACCCAGTACTTC; CDR3aa: CASSLNTAGGGETQYF
v_gene: TRBV18; d_gene: TRBD2; abundance: .; j_gene: TRBJ2-5; CDR3nt: TGTGCCAGCTCACCCACGGCTCTAGCGGGTCAAGAGACCCAGTACTTC; CDR3aa: CASSPTALAGQETQYF
v_gene: TRBV5-1; d_gene: TRBD1; abundance: .; j_gene: TRBJ2-7; CDR3nt: TGCGCCAGCAGCTTGTTCAGGGACAGGGGGTACGAGCAGTACTTC; CDR3aa: CASSLFRDRGYEQYF
v_gene: TRBV29-1; d_gene: .; abundance: .; j_gene: TRBJ2-7; CDR3nt: TGCAGCGTCTTACAGGGGGGGTCCTACGAGCAGTACTTC; CDR3aa: CSVLQGGSYEQYF
v_gene: TRBV5-1; d_gene: .; abundance: .; j_gene: TRBJ1-3; CDR3nt: TGCGCCAGCAGCCGCCGGGAGTTCGGAAACACCATATATTTT; CDR3aa: CASSRREFGNTIYF
v_gene: TRBV7-9; d_gene: TRBD2; abundance: .; j_gene: TRBJ2-3; CDR3nt: TGTGCCAGCACCGTACTCGTAGCGGGAGATACGCAGTATTTT; CDR3aa: CASTVLVAGDTQYF
v_gene: TRBV9; d_gene: .; abundance: .; j_gene: TRBJ2-1; CDR3nt: TGTGCCAGCAGCGTAAGGACTGGGATATACAATGAGCAGTTCTTC; CDR3aa: CASSVRTGIYNEQFF
v_gene: TRBV27; d_gene: .; abundance: .; j_gene: TRBJ2-4; CDR3nt: TGTGCCAGCAGTCCTCTATCTCTAGCCAAAAACATTCAGTACTTC; CDR3aa: CASSPLSLAKNIQYF
v_gene: TRBV25-1; d_gene: TRBD1; abundance: .; j_gene: TRBJ1-2; CDR3nt: TGTGCCAGCAGCCGGGACAGGAGGGGCTACACCTTC; CDR3aa: CASSRDRRGYTF
v_gene: TRBV4-3; d_gene: TRBD2; abundance: .; j_gene: TRBJ2-1; CDR3nt: TGCGCCAGCAGCCAAGATTGGCGGGAGGCCCCTAGGATAAATGAGCAGTTCTTC; CDR3aa: CASSQDWREAPRINEQFF
v_gene: TRBV4-1; d_gene: TRBD1; abundance: .; j_gene: TRBJ2-1; CDR3nt: TGCGCCAGCAGCCAAGCGGTAGGACAGGGGGCCTACAATGAGCAGTTCTTC; CDR3aa: CASSQAVGQGAYNEQFF
v_gene: TRBV7-9; d_gene: TRBD2; abundance: once; j_gene: TRBJ2-5; CDR3nt: TGTGCCAGCAGCTTAGTAACAGTCCCTAGCGGGACCCAGTACTTC; CDR3aa: CASSLVTVPSGTQYF
v_gene: TRBV30; d_gene: TRBD2; abundance: .; j_gene: TRBJ2-7; CDR3nt: TGTGCCTGGAGTAACGCCCCTGCGGGAGCCTACGAGCAGTACTTC; CDR3aa: CAWSNAPAGAYEQYF
v_gene: TRBV10-3; d_gene: .; abundance: .; j_gene: TRBJ2-5; CDR3nt: TGTGCCATCAGAGACGGCAGGACCTTCCAAGAGACCCAGTACTTC; CDR3aa: CAIRDGRTFQETQYF
v_gene: TRBV7-9; d_gene: TRBD1; abundance: .; j_gene: TRBJ1-1; CDR3nt: TGTGCCAGCAGCTTACCCGGGACAGGGGTAACGTACTACCCTGAAGCTTTCTTT; CDR3aa: CASSLPGTGVTYYPEAFF
v_gene: TRBV29-1; d_gene: TRBD1; abundance: few; j_gene: TRBJ1-1; CDR3nt: TGCAGCGCTGACAGGGGAGGCACTGAAGCTTTCTTT; CDR3aa: CSADRGGTEAFF
v_gene: TRBV5-6; d_gene: TRBD1; abundance: .; j_gene: TRBJ1-1; CDR3nt: TGTGCCAGCAGCTTGGGATCAGGGGGCACTGAAGCTTTCTTT; CDR3aa: CASSLGSGGTEAFF
v_gene: TRBV27; d_gene: .; abundance: .; j_gene: TRBJ2-7; CDR3nt: TGTGCCAGCAGTTCCAATGGACCCCTTCGAGACGAGCAGTACTTC; CDR3aa: CASSSNGPLRDEQYF
v_gene: TRBV9; d_gene: TRBD1; abundance: .; j_gene: TRBJ2-1; CDR3nt: TGTGCCAGCAGCATATGGACAGGGGAAGGTGAGCAGTTCTTC; CDR3aa: CASSIWTGEGEQFF
v_gene: TRBV5-4; d_gene: .; abundance: .; j_gene: TRBJ2-5; CDR3nt: TGTGCCAGCAGCGGCGGGACAGCGAATCTTCCGACCCTGTACCAAGAGACCCAGTACTTC; CDR3aa: CASSGGTANLPTLYQETQYF
v_gene: TRBV30; d_gene: TRBD1; abundance: .; j_gene: TRBJ2-5; CDR3nt: TGTGCCTGGAGTGTGGGGACAGGGGGCGTAGAGACCCAGTACTTC; CDR3aa: CAWSVGTGGVETQYF
v_gene: TRBV19; d_gene: .; abundance: .; j_gene: TRBJ1-5; CDR3nt: TGTGCCAGTAGTATGGGCCGGACCTCCGTGCCCCAGCATTTT; CDR3aa: CASSMGRTSVPQHF
v_gene: TRBV11-2; d_gene: .; abundance: .; j_gene: TRBJ2-7; CDR3nt: TGTGCCAGCAGCTTAGCCGCGGCTCGGCTCGGCAGGGGTTACGAGCAGTACTTC; CDR3aa: CASSLAAARLGRGYEQYF
v_gene: TRBV7-2; d_gene: .; abundance: once; j_gene: TRBJ2-2; CDR3nt: TGTGCCAGCAGCTTACTTCTCGCTCCCAGGACCGGGGAGCTGTTTTTT; CDR3aa: CASSLLLAPRTGELFF
v_gene: TRBV15; d_gene: TRBD1; abundance: .; j_gene: TRBJ2-5; CDR3nt: TGTGCCACCAGCAGACCTCAAGGGACAGGCTGGGGGGAGACCCAGTACTTC; CDR3aa: CATSRPQGTGWGETQYF
v_gene: TRBV7-9; d_gene: .; abundance: .; j_gene: TRBJ1-2; CDR3nt: TGTGCCAGCAGCTTACGAGGGAGTCAGATCCCCTCCTTGGTTCGCTACACCTTC; CDR3aa: CASSLRGSQIPSLVRYTF
v_gene: TRBV27; d_gene: TRBD1; abundance: .; j_gene: TRBJ2-5; CDR3nt: TGTGCCAGCAGTTCCGGGACAGGGGGCCGGGAGACCCAGTACTTC; CDR3aa: CASSSGTGGRETQYF
v_gene: TRBV18; d_gene: TRBD1; abundance: .; j_gene: TRBJ2-6; CDR3nt: TGTGCCAGCGCCTCCGGGACAGGCTTCTCTGGGGCCAACGTCCTGACTTTC; CDR3aa: CASASGTGFSGANVLTF
v_gene: TRBV29-1; d_gene: TRBD1; abundance: few; j_gene: TRBJ1-2; CDR3nt: TGCAGCGTGGGGACAGGGGGCTATGGCTACACCTTC; CDR3aa: CSVGTGGYGYTF
v_gene: TRBV5-1; d_gene: TRBD1; abundance: .; j_gene: TRBJ2-6; CDR3nt: TGCGCCAGCAGCTTGACCCCGACCGGGACAGGGGGCTCTGGGGCCAACGTCCTGACTTTC; CDR3aa: CASSLTPTGTGGSGANVLTF